There are a few counts of the clone carrying this T cell receptor (beta chain). Germline V gene data show CDR1 as SGDLS and CDR2 as YYNGEE. The CDR3 runs to 12 residues. V was cut by 3 bases and J by 2 bases, with 4 bases left in between. From the 5' RACE reads, TCRdb called clonotypes with MiXCR, one entry per CDR3 protein. Here the sample spans tens of thousands of distinct CDR3 sequences, less than 35% being singletons. Sample: memory CD4+ T cells sorted from a lymph node. Subset reported: memory CD4+ T cells, CD4+CD45RO+CD25-. This clonotype was obtained from a female donor with breast cancer. V is TRBV9 and J is TRBJ2-3; D is unresolved. In nucleotides, the CDR3 is TGTGCCAGCAGCGCCCCCACAGATACGCAGTATTTT. It translates to CASSAPTDTQYF.